This T cell receptor beta chain was found in a study of blood T cell repertoires in COVID-19. Adults between roughly 18 and 95 years of age took part from more than 20 US areas. Participants were placed into cohorts based on the clinical history they reported. The assay was immunoSEQ multiplex PCR, and TCRdb's table has in-frame clones only and misses some. This sample has 250,000 or so clones, with roughly 83% found just once. Germline V CDR1 and CDR2: MGHRA, YSYEKL. CDR3 length equals 15 residues. Trimming shortened V by 0 bases and J by 6 bases, and 14 bases separated the two germline ends. The sample consisted of PBMCs or T cells enriched from blood (not recorded which). The source of this sequence is a woman aged 50 to 60 who had recovered from COVID-19. V usage is TRBV4-1 and J usage is TRBJ2-5; D might be TRBD1 (6 bases). The CDR3 bases are TGCGCCAGCAGCCAAGACTCAACAGGGCTAAAGACCCAGTACTTC. This codes for CASSQDSTGLKTQYF.